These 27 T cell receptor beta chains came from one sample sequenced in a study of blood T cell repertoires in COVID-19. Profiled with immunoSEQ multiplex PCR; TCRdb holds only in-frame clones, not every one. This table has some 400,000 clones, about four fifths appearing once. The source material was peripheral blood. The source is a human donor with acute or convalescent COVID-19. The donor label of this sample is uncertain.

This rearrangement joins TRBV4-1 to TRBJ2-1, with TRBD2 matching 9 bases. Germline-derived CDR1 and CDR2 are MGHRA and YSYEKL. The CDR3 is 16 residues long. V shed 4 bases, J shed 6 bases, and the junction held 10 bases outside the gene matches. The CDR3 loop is CASSLSAGGRLNEQFF. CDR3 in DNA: TGCGCCAGCAGCCTAAGTGCGGGGGGGAGACTCAATGAGCAGTTCTTC.

The CDR3: CASSLRATPGELFF. The CDR3 DNA reads as TGTGCCAGCAGCCTCAGGGCCACCCCCGGGGAGCTGTTTTTT. J is TRBJ2-2 and V is TRBV3-1 (or the pseudogene TRBV3-2), with D tentatively TRBD1 (5 bases). CDR1 and CDR2 (germline): LGHDT, YNNKEL (reference sequence). The CDR3 is 14 amino acids. Trimming took off 4 bases at V and 6 bases at J, with 12 bases between the two ends.

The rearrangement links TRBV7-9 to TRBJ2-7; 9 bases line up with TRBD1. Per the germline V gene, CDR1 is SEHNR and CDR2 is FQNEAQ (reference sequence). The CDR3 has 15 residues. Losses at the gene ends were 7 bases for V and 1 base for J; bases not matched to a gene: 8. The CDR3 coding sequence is TGTGCCAGCACACGGACAGGGGATGCGTCCTACGAGCAGTACTTC. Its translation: CASTRTGDASYEQYF.

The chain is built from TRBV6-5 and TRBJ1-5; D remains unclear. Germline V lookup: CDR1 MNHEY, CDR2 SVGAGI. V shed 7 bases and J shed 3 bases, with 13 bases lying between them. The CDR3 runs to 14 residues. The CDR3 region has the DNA TGTGCCAGCAACCTCGAACAGAACAATCAGCCCCAGCATTTT. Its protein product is CASNLEQNNQPQHF.

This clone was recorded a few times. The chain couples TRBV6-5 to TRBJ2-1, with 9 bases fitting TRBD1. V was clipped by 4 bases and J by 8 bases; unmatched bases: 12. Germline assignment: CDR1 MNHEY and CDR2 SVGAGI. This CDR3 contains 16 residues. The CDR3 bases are TGTGCCAGCAGTTCTTCTACAGGGGGCGCAGGGGATGAGCAGTTCTTC. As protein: CASSSSTGGAGDEQFF.

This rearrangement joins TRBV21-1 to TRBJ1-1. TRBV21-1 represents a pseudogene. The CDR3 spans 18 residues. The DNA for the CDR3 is TGTGCCAGCAGCAAATCAAGAGGGTCCCCCCCAATGAACACTGAAGCTTTCTTT. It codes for CASSKSRGSPPMNTEAFF.

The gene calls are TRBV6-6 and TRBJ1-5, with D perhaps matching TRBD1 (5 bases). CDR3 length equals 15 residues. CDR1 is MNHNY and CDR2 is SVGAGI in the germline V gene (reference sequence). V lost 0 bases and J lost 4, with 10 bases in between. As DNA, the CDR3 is TGTGCCAGCAGTTACTCACAGGCCTGGAATCAGCCCCAGCATTTT. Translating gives CASSYSQAWNQPQHF.

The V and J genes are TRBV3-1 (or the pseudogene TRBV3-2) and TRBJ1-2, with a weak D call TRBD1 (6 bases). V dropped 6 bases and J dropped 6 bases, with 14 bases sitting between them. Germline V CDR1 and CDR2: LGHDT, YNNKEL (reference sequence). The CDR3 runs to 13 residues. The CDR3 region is CASRSGVDHGYTF. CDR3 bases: TGTGCCAGCAGATCAGGGGTTGATCATGGCTACACCTTC.

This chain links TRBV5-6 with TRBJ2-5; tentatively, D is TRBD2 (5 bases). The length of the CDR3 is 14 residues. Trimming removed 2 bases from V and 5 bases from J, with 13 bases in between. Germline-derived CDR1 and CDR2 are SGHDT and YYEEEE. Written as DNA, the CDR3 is TGTGCCAGCAGCTTATTAAGTGGCGGGGAGACCCAGTACTTC. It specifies CASSLLSGGETQYF. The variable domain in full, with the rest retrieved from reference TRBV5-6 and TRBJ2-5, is DAGVTQSPTHLIKTRGQQVTLRCSPKSGHDTVSWYQQALGQGPQFIFQYYEEEERQRGNFPDRFSGHQFPNYSSELNVNALLLGDSALYLCASSLLSGGETQYFGPGTRLLVL.

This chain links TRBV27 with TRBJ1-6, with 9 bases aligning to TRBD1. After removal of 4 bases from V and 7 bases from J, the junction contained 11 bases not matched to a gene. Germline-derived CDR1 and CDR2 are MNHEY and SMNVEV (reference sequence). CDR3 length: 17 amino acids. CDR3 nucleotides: TGTGCCAGCAGTTCCGGGACAGGGTGGGTTGGAAATTCACCCCTCCACTTT. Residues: CASSSGTGWVGNSPLHF.

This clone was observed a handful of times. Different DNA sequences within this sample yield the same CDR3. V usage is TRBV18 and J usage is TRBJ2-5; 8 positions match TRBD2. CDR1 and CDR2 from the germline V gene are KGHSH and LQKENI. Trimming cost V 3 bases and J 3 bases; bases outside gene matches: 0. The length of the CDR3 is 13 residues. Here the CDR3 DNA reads TGTGCCAGCTCACCCGGGAGGGAAGAGACCCAGTACTTC. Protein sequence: CASSPGREETQYF.

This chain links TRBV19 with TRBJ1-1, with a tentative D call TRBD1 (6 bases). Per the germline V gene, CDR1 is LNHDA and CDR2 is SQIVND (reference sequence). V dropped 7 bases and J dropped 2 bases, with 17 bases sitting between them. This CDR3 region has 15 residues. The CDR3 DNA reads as TGTGCCAGTACCGATCCCGGGGGGCCAAACACTGAAGCTTTCTTT. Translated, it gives CASTDPGGPNTEAFF. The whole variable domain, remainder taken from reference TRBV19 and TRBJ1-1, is DGGITQSPKYLFRKEGQNVTLSCEQNLNHDAMYWYRQDPGQGLRLIYYSQIVNDFQKGDIAEGYSVSREKKESFPLTVTSAQKNPTAFYLCASTDPGGPNTEAFFGQGTRLTVV.

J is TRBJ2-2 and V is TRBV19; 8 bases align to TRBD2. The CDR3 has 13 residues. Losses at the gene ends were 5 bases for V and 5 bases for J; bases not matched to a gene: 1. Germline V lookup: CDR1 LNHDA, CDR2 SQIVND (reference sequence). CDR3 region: CASSRGGTGELFF. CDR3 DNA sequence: TGTGCCAGTAGTCGGGGGGGGACCGGGGAGCTGTTTTTT.

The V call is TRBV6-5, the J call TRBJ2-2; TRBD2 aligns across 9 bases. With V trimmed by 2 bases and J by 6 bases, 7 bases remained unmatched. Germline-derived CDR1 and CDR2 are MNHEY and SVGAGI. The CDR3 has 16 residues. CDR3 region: CASSYRAGGPSGELFF. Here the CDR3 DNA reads TGTGCCAGCAGTTACAGGGCGGGAGGGCCGTCCGGGGAGCTGTTTTTT.

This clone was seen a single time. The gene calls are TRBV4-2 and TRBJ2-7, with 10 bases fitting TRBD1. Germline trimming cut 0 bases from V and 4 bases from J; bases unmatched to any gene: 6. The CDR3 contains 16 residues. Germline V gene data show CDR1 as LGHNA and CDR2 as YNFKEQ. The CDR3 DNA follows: TGTGCCAGCAGCCAAGATGAGCGACAGGGGGCATACGAGCAGTACTTC. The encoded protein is CASSQDERQGAYEQYF.

The CDR3 here is CASRVTGGGNTEAFF. CDR3 sequence (DNA): TGTGCCAGCAGAGTAACAGGGGGCGGGAACACTGAAGCTTTCTTT. The chain recombines TRBV2 with TRBJ1-1; TRBD1 matches 9 bases. The V gene end was trimmed by 6 bases and the J gene end by 1 base; junction bases not matched to a gene: 6. Germline V gene data show CDR1 as SNHLY and CDR2 as FYNNEI. This CDR3 has 15 residues.

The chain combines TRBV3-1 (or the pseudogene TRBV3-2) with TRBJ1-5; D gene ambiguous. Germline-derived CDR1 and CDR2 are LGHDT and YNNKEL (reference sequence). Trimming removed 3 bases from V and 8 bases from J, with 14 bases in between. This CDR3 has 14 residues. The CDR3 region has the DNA TGTGCCAGCAGCCATTTGCGGGATGGTGAGCCCCAGCATTTT. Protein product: CASSHLRDGEPQHF.

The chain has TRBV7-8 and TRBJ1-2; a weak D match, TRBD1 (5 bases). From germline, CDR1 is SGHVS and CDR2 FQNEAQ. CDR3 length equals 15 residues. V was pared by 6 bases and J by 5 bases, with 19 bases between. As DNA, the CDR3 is TGTGCCAGCAGTCCTAGTACCGGGGGTTTGTATGGCTACACCTTC. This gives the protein CASSPSTGGLYGYTF.

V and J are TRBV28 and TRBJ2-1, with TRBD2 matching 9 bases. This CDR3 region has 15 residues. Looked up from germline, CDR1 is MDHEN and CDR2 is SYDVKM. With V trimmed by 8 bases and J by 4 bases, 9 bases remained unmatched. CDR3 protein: CASCSGGLFYNEQFF. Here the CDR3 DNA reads TGTGCCAGCTGTAGCGGGGGACTCTTTTACAATGAGCAGTTCTTC. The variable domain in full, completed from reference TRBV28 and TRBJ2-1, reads DVKVTQSSRYLVKRTGEKVFLECVQDMDHENMFWYRQDPGLGLRLIYFSYDVKMKEKGDIPEGYSVSREKKERFSLILESASTNQTSMYLCASCSGGLFYNEQFFGPGTRLTVL.

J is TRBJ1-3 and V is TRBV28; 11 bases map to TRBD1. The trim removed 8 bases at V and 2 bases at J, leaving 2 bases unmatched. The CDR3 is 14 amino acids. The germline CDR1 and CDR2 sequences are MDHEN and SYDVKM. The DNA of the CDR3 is TGTGCCAGCGGGACAGGGGGGACTGGAAACACCATATATTTT. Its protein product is CASGTGGTGNTIYF. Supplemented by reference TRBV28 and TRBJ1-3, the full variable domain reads DVKVTQSSRYLVKRTGEKVFLECVQDMDHENMFWYRQDPGLGLRLIYFSYDVKMKEKGDIPEGYSVSREKKERFSLILESASTNQTSMYLCASGTGGTGNTIYFGEGSWLTVV.

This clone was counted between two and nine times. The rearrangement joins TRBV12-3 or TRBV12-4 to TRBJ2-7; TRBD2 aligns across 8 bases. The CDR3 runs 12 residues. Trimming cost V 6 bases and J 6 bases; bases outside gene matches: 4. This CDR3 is CASSRLAREQYF. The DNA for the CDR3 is TGTGCCAGCAGCAGACTAGCGCGCGAGCAGTACTTC.

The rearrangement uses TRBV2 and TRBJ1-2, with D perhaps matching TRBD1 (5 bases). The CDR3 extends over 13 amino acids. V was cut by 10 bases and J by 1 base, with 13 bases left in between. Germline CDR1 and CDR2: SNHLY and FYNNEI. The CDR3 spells CAIELRDNYGYTF. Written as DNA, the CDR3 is TGTGCCATCGAACTCAGGGATAACTATGGCTACACCTTC. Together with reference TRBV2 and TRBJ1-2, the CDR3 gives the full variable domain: EPEVTQTPSHQVTQMGQEVILRCVPISNHLYFYWYRQILGQKVEFLVSFYNNEISEKSEIFDDQFSVERPDGSNFTLKIRSTKLEDSAMYFCAIELRDNYGYTFGSGTRLTVV.

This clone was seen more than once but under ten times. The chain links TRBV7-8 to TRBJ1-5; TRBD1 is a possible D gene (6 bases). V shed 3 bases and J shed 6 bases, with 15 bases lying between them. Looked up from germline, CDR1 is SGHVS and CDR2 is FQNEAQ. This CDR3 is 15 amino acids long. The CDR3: CASSLSKGETQPQHF. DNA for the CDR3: TGTGCCAGCAGCTTGTCGAAGGGGGAAACTCAGCCCCAGCATTTT.

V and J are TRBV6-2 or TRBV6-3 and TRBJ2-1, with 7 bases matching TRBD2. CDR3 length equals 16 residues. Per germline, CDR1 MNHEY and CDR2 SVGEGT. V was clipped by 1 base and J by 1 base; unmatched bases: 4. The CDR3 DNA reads TGTGCCAGCAGTTACTGGAGGGAGGGGTCCTACAATGAGCAGTTCTTC. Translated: CASSYWREGSYNEQFF.

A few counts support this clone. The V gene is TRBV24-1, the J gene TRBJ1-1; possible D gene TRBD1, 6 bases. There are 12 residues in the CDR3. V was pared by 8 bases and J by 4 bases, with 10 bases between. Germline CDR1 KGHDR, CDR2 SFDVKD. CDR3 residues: CATTGGGTEAFF. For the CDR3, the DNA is TGTGCCACCACGGGGGGCGGCACTGAAGCTTTCTTT.

The CDR3 coding sequence is TGTGCCAGCAGTGACAGGGGGCATCAGCCCCAGCATTTT. Encoded protein: CASSDRGHQPQHF. The chain employs TRBV25-1 and TRBJ1-5, with 8 bases fitting TRBD1. The CDR3 length is 13 residues. The J segment lost 5 bases and the V segment lost 3 bases, leaving 0 bases of the junction unmatched. The germline gives CDR1 MGHDK, CDR2 SYGVNS.

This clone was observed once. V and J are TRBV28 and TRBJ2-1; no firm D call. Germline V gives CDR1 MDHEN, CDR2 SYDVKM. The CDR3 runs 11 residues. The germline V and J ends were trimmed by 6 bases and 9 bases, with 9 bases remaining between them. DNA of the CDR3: TGTGCCAGCAGACTATTCGGTGAGCAGTTCTTC. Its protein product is CASRLFGEQFF.